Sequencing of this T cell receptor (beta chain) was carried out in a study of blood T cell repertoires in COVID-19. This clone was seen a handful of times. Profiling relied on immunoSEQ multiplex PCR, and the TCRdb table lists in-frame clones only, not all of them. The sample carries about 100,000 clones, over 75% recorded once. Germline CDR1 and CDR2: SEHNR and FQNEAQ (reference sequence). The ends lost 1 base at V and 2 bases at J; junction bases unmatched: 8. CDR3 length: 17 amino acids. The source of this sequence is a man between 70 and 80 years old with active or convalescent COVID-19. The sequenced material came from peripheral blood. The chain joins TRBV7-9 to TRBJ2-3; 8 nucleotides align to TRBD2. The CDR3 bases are TGTGCCAGCAGCTTAGGGACTAGCCGTCCTAACACAGATACGCAGTATTTT. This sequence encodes CASSLGTSRPNTDTQYF.